This T cell receptor (beta chain) was sequenced in a study of control samples from healthy donors and cancer patients. Clones were read by immunoSEQ multiplex PCR, and TCRdb kept only the in-frame ones, dropping some. The sample shows around 110,000 clones, approximately 92% of them seen only once. V was trimmed by 0 bases and J by 3 bases, leaving 6 bases between them. The CDR3 covers 13 residues. Germline lookup yields CDR1 SGHRS and CDR2 YFSETQ. Input material: PBMCs. The TCR originated in a woman between 45 and 60 years old with colorectal cancer. The rearrangement links TRBV5-1 to TRBJ2-5, with D possibly being TRBD2 (5 bases). The CDR3 DNA follows: TGCGCCAGCAGCTTGGCCGGGAAAGAGACCCAGTACTTC. Its translation is CASSLAGKETQYF.